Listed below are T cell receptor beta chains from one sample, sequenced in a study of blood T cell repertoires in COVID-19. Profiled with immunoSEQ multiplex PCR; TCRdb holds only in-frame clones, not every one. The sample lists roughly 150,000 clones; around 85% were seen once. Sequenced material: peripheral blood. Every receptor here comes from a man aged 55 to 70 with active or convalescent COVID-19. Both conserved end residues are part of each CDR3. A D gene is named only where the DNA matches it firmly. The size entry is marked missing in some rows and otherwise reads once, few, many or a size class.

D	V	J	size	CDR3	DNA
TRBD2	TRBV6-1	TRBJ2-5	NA	CASSEGTSGMKTQYF	TGTGCCAGCAGTGAAGGGACTAGCGGGATGAAGACCCAGTACTTC
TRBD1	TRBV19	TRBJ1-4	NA	CASTDSSGTGWSKLFF	TGTGCCAGTACCGACTCATCCGGGACAGGGTGGTCGAAACTGTTTTTT
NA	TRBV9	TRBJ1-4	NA	CASSGPGEEKLFF	TGTGCCAGCAGCGGCCCGGGAGAGGAAAAACTGTTTTTT
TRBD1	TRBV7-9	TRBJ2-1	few	CASSFGTGESDEQFF	TGTGCCAGCAGCTTCGGGACAGGGGAATCCGATGAGCAGTTCTTC
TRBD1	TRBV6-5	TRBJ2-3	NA	CASSNGQGAVYTQYF	TGTGCCAGCAGTAACGGACAGGGGGCGGTATATACGCAGTATTTT
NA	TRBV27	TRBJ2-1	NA	CASSPHSYNEQFF	TGTGCCAGCAGTCCCCACAGCTACAATGAGCAGTTCTTC
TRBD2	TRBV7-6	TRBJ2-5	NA	CASSLALRAGRLETQYF	TGTGCCAGCAGCTTAGCGCTGAGAGCGGGAAGGTTGGAGACCCAGTACTTC
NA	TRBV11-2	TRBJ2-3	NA	CASSLGGGPSTDTQYF	TGTGCCAGCAGCCTAGGGGGGGGACCCAGCACAGATACGCAGTATTTT
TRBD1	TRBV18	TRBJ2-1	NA	CASSPDRGRANEQFF	TGTGCCAGCTCACCGGACAGGGGCAGGGCCAATGAGCAGTTCTTC
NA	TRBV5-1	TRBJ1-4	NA	CASSLAPGQINEKLFF	TGCGCCAGCAGCTTGGCCCCTGGACAGATAAATGAAAAACTGTTTTTT
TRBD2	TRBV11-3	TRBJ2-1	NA	CASSLYTSGGAMNEQFF	TGTGCCAGCAGCCTATATACTAGCGGGGGGGCCATGAATGAGCAGTTCTTC
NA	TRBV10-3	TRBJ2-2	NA	CAITGALAGELFF	TGTGCCATCACTGGAGCCTTAGCCGGGGAGCTGTTTTTT
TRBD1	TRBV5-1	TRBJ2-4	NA	CASSPGTENIQYF	TGCGCCAGCAGCCCGGGGACAGAAAACATTCAGTACTTC
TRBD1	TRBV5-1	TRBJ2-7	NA	CASSLGTGQNEQYF	TGCGCCAGCAGCCTGGGGACAGGGCAGAACGAGCAGTACTTC
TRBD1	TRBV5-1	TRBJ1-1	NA	CASSWDRTEAFF	TGCGCCAGCAGCTGGGACAGGACTGAAGCTTTCTTT
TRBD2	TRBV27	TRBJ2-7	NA	CASRLAGTSYEQYF	TGTGCCAGCAGACTAGCGGGGACTTCCTACGAGCAGTACTTC
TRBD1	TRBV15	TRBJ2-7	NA	CATSRSGQSYEQYF	TGTGCCACCAGCAGGTCGGGACAGTCCTACGAGCAGTACTTC
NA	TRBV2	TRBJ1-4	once	CASSAGVRTNEKLFF	TGTGCCAGCAGTGCAGGGGTTAGGACTAATGAAAAACTGTTTTTT
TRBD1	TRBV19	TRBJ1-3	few	CASRRDRSTGNTIYF	TGTGCCAGTAGGAGGGACAGGAGCACTGGAAACACCATATATTTT
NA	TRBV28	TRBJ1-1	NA	CASSLNGNTEAFF	TGTGCCAGCAGTTTAAACGGGAACACTGAAGCTTTCTTT
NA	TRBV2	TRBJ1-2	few	CASSTGTLYGYTF	TGTGCCAGCAGCACCGGGACACTCTATGGCTACACCTTC
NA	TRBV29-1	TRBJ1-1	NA	CSAGAGSMNTEAFF	TGCAGCGCTGGGGCAGGGTCCATGAACACTGAAGCTTTCTTT
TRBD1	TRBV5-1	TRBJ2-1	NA	CASSPRGQGDNEQFF	TGCGCCAGCAGCCCCAGGGGACAGGGCGACAATGAGCAGTTCTTC
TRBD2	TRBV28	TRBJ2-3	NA	CASSFWGGRAVTDTQYF	TGTGCCAGCAGTTTCTGGGGCGGGAGGGCCGTCACAGATACGCAGTATTTT
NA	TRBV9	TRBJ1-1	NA	CANPRHDAFF	TGTGCCAACCCCCGACATGACGCTTTCTTT
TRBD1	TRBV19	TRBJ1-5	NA	CASSTPGQGPGQPQHF	TGTGCCAGTAGTACCCCCGGACAGGGGCCGGGTCAGCCCCAGCATTTT
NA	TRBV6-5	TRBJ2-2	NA	CASGRTLRDTGELFF	TGTGCCAGCGGTCGGACTCTTCGGGACACCGGGGAGCTGTTTTTT
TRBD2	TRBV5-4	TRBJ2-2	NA	CPPREGGHTGELFF	TGTCCCCCCCGGGAGGGGGGGCACACCGGGGAGCTGTTTTTT
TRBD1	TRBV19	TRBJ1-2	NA	CASIGSRDRVDYGYTF	TGTGCCAGTATTGGATCCCGGGACAGGGTAGACTATGGCTACACCTTC
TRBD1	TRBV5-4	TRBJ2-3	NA	CASSSGLKTGGTDTQYF	TGTGCCAGCAGCTCCGGACTCAAAACAGGGGGCACAGATACGCAGTATTTT
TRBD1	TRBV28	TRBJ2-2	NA	CATSLGQGNTGELFF	TGTGCCACCAGCCTGGGACAGGGGAACACCGGGGAGCTGTTTTTT
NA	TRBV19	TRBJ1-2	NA	CASDSMNYGYTF	TGTGCCAGTGACAGCATGAACTATGGCTACACCTTC
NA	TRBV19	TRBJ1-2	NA	CASSPSDRVYGYTF	TGTGCCAGTAGCCCTTCGGACAGAGTATATGGCTACACCTTC
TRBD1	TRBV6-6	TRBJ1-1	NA	CASSIRGQGDTEAFF	TGTGCCAGCAGTATTAGGGGACAGGGCGACACTGAAGCTTTCTTT
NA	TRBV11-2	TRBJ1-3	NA	CASSSTANSGNTIYF	TGTGCCAGCAGCTCGACAGCAAACTCTGGAAACACCATATATTTT
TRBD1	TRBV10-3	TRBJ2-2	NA	CAISGWTGSGELFF	TGTGCCATCAGTGGCTGGACAGGGTCCGGGGAGCTGTTTTTT
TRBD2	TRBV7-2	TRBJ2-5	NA	CASSSGLAGGREETQYF	TGTGCCAGCAGCTCCGGACTAGCGGGAGGCCGGGAGGAGACCCAGTACTTC
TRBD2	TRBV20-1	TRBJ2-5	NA	CSASTSGGRETQYF	TGCAGTGCTAGTACCAGCGGGGGACGGGAGACCCAGTACTTC
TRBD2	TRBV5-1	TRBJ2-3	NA	CASSPGYSGRTDTQYF	TGCGCCAGCAGCCCCGGGTATAGCGGGAGGACAGATACGCAGTATTTT
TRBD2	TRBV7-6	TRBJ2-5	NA	CASSLQRGGETQYF	TGTGCCAGCAGCTTACAGCGGGGCGGAGAGACCCAGTACTTC
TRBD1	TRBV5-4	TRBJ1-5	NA	CASSRRDRGVWGNQPQHF	TGTGCCAGCAGCCGAAGGGACAGAGGGGTATGGGGCAATCAGCCCCAGCATTTT
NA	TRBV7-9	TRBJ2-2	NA	CASSLAQGSNTGELFF	TGTGCCAGCAGCTTAGCTCAGGGATCGAACACCGGGGAGCTGTTTTTT
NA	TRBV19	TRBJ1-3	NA	CASTIGASGNTIYF	TGTGCCAGTACAATCGGTGCCTCGGGAAACACCATATATTTT
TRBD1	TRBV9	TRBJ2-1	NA	CASSVGQGVINEQFF	TGTGCCAGCAGCGTAGGGCAGGGGGTAATCAATGAGCAGTTCTTC
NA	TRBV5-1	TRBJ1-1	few	CASSLFNGAGNTEAFF	TGCGCCAGCAGCTTATTTAATGGGGCTGGCAACACTGAAGCTTTCTTT
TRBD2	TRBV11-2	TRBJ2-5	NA	CASGREETQYF	TGTGCCAGCGGGCGGGAGGAGACCCAGTACTTC